The 16 T cell receptor beta chains below all came from one sample that was sequenced in a study of STAT5B mutations in CD4+ large granular lymphocyte leukemia. The repertoire was sequenced with immunoSEQ multiplex PCR; TCRdb's copy has only in-frame clones and lacks some. This sample yields tens of thousands of clones, of which roughly four fifths are seen a single time; 3.6% belongs to the top ten. Sequencing input: CD4+ T cells from blood buffy coats. The receptors derive from a human donor in good health.

The chain employs TRBV15 and TRBJ1-5; maybe TRBD1 (6 bases). Germline V gives CDR1 LNHNV, CDR2 YYDKDF (reference sequence). The CDR3 has 15 residues. Trimming removed 5 bases from V and 8 bases from J, with 19 bases in between. The CDR3, as DNA: TGTGCCACCAGCCCCCAACAGGGTGGCAGAGAGCCCCAGCATTTT. Residues: CATSPQQGGREPQHF.

This chain links TRBV27 with TRBJ2-5, with D possibly TRBD1 on 5 matching bases. Trimming pared 4 bases from V and 1 base from J, leaving 16 bases between. Germline CDR1 and CDR2: MNHEY and SMNVEV (reference sequence). This CDR3 is 16 amino acids long. The CDR3 coding sequence is TGTGCCAGCAGTTCCCCGGCCGGCAGGGCCCAAGAGACCCAGTACTTC. This codes for CASSSPAGRAQETQYF.

V usage is TRBV6-1 and J usage is TRBJ1-4; the D gene is possibly TRBD1 (5 bases). The germline V and J ends were trimmed by 6 bases and 7 bases, with 12 bases remaining between them. Germline lookup yields CDR1 MNHNS and CDR2 SASEGT. The CDR3 runs to 13 residues. As DNA, the CDR3 is TGTGCCAGCAGAGAGCAGGGACGTGAAAAACTGTTTTTT. Its protein is CASREQGREKLFF.

The sample holds a few counts of this clone. The gene calls are TRBV7-9 and TRBJ1-2; TRBD1 agrees at 7 bases. The CDR3 extends over 14 amino acids. The junction had 10 bases not matched to a gene; V was cut back by 5 bases and J by 7 bases. Germline assignment: CDR1 SEHNR and CDR2 FQNEAQ (reference sequence). The CDR3 here is CASSLGGATGGYTF. CDR3 nucleotides: TGTGCCAGCAGCCTAGGGGGCGCAACTGGTGGCTACACCTTC.

The chain recombines TRBV7-3 with TRBJ1-3; 7 bases map to TRBD1. The ends lost 3 bases at V and 0 bases at J; junction bases unmatched: 17. CDR3 length: 20 residues. Germline V gene sequence: CDR1 SGHTA, CDR2 FQGTGA. The CDR3 nucleotides read TGTGCCAGCAGCTTCCAAGGACAGGCCAGAACCACGAACTCTGGAAACACCATATATTTT. This translates into CASSFQGQARTTNSGNTIYF. Complete variable domain (other parts from reference TRBV7-3 and TRBJ1-3): GAGVSQTPSNKVTEKGKYVELRCDPISGHTALYWYRQSLGQGPEFLIYFQGTGAADDSGLPNDRFFAVRPEGSVSTLKIQRTERGDSAVYLCASSFQGQARTTNSGNTIYFGEGSWLTVV.

The CDR3 spells CASSQAAGYSYNEQFF. CDR3 coding DNA: TGTGCCAGCAGCCAAGCGGCGGGCTACTCCTACAATGAGCAGTTCTTC. J is TRBJ2-1 and V is TRBV4-2; D is possibly TRBD2 (5 bases). The CDR3 length is 16 residues. Germline-derived CDR1 and CDR2 are LGHNA and YNFKEQ. V was shortened by 1 base and J by 0 bases, with 10 bases between the two germline ends.

The V gene is TRBV30, the J gene TRBJ2-1; no clear D. The germline V and J ends were trimmed by 3 bases and 0 bases, with 6 bases remaining between them. Germline V gene sequence: CDR1 GTSNPN, CDR2 SVGIG (reference sequence). The CDR3 covers 13 residues. In nucleotides, the CDR3 is TGTGCCTGGAGCTTAAGCTCCTACAATGAGCAGTTCTTC. The encoded protein is CAWSLSSYNEQFF. The variable domain in full, completed from reference TRBV30 and TRBJ2-1, reads SQTIHQWPATLVQPVGSPLSLECTVEGTSNPNLYWYRQAAGRGLQLLFYSVGIGQISSEVPQNLSASRPQDRQFILSSKKLLLSDSGFYLCAWSLSSYNEQFFGPGTRLTVL.

This clone showed up just once. V gene TRBV6-1 combines with J gene TRBJ1-1, with 7 nucleotides matching TRBD1. This CDR3 has 16 amino acids. In germline, CDR1 is MNHNS, CDR2 SASEGT. The trim removed 2 bases at V and 5 bases at J, leaving 11 bases unmatched. The CDR3 DNA reads as TGTGCCAGCAGTGAAAACTTAGGCAGGGGGGGGACTGAAGCTTTCTTT. It encodes CASSENLGRGGTEAFF.

This chain connects TRBV4-2 to TRBJ2-7; 11 bases fit TRBD2. Germline-derived CDR1 and CDR2 are LGHNA and YNFKEQ. This CDR3 has 16 residues. The V segment lost 1 base and the J segment 5 bases; nucleotides outside the gene matches: 7. The CDR3 DNA sequence: TGTGCCAGCAGCCAAGTACTAGCGGGAGTATCCAACGAGCAGTACTTC. It translates to CASSQVLAGVSNEQYF.

V is TRBV6-1 and J is TRBJ1-4; D unclear. CDR1 is MNHNS, CDR2 SASEGT, per germline. V lost 3 bases and J 1 base, leaving 3 bases between the germline ends. This CDR3 region has 13 residues. CDR3 nucleotide sequence: TGTGCCAGCAGTGATCGAACTAATGAAAAACTGTTTTTT. Translated, it gives CASSDRTNEKLFF.

The rearrangement joins TRBV6-6 to TRBJ2-5; D is perhaps TRBD2 (7 bases). Trimming took off 0 bases at V and 5 bases at J, with 13 bases between the two ends. CDR3 length: 15 amino acids. Germline values: CDR1 MNHNY, CDR2 SVGAGI (reference sequence). CDR3 sequence (DNA): TGTGCCAGCAGTTACTCTAAAGGGAGGGGGGAGACCCAGTACTTC. Encoded protein: CASSYSKGRGETQYF.

The chain combines TRBV7-2 with TRBJ2-7; D perhaps matches TRBD2 (6 bases). The CDR3 is 14 amino acids. V was pared by 3 bases and J by 2 bases, with 11 bases between. Germline-derived CDR1 and CDR2 are SGHTA and FQGNSA. Written as DNA, the CDR3 is TGTGCCAGCAGCTTGGCGGGGTCGCCCTACGAGCAGTACTTC. The encoded protein is CASSLAGSPYEQYF.

This chain joins TRBV29-1 and TRBJ2-1; 9 positions agree with TRBD1. The CDR3 is 14 amino acids. Germline-derived CDR1 and CDR2 are SQVTM and ANQGSEA. V dropped 8 bases and J dropped 6; count of bases not matched to a gene: 11. The DNA for the CDR3 is TGCAGCTTCAGATTGGGGACAGGGACCAATGAGCAGTTCTTC. Amino acids: CSFRLGTGTNEQFF.

In its sample, this clone was seen a few times. This chain links TRBV19 with TRBJ1-1, with a tentative D call TRBD1 (6 bases). Trimming pared 6 bases from V and 0 bases from J, leaving 14 bases between. CDR1 and CDR2 (germline): LNHDA, SQIVND (reference sequence). This CDR3 contains 15 residues. The chain's CDR3 is CASRQGELMNTEAFF. The CDR3 DNA is TGTGCCAGTAGACAGGGCGAACTAATGAACACTGAAGCTTTCTTT.

In DNA form, the CDR3 reads TGTGCCAGCAGCTTGCCACAGGGGGCCGACTATGGCTACACCTTC. Amino acids: CASSLPQGADYGYTF. The chain carries TRBV5-6 and TRBJ1-2, with 9 bases matching TRBD1. Unmatched junction bases numbered 4, after V lost 1 base and J lost 3 bases. CDR1 is SGHDT, CDR2 YYEEEE, per germline. The CDR3 consists of 15 residues. Looking up the rest from reference TRBV5-6 and TRBJ1-2 gives the full variable domain: DAGVTQSPTHLIKTRGQQVTLRCSPKSGHDTVSWYQQALGQGPQFIFQYYEEEERQRGNFPDRFSGHQFPNYSSELNVNALLLGDSALYLCASSLPQGADYGYTFGSGTRLTVV.

This clone was found once. This chain connects TRBV5-1 to TRBJ1-4; D gene ambiguous. The CDR3 has 15 residues. Per germline, CDR1 SGHRS and CDR2 YFSETQ. Trimming removed 4 bases at V and 1 base at J, with 11 bases between. The CDR3 region has the DNA TGCGCCAGCAGCCTGGAACCGGGAACTAATGAAAAACTGTTTTTT. This codes for CASSLEPGTNEKLFF.